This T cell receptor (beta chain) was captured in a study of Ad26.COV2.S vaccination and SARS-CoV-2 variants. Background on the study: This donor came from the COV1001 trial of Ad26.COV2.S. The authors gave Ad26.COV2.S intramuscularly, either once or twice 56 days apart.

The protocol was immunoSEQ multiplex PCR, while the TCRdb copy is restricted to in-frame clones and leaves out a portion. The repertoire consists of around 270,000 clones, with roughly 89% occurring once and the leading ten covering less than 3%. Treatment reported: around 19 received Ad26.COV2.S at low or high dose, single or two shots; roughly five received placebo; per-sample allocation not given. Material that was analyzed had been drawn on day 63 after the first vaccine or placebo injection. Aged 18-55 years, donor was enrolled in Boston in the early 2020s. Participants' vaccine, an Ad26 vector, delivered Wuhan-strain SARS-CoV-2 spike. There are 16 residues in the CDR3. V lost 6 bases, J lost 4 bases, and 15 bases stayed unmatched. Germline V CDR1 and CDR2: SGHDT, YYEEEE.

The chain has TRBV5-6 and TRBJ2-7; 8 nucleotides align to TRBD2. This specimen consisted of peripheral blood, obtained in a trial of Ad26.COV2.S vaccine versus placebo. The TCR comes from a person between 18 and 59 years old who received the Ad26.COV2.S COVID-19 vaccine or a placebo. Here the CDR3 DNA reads TGTGCCAGCACCCTACGGGGAAGCGGGGGACCTTACGAGCAGTACTTC. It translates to CASTLRGSGGPYEQYF.